This is a list of T cell receptor beta chains from one sample in a study of T-cell memory formation after mild COVID-19. TCRdb re-derived calls from the 5' RACE reads in MiXCR, one entry per CDR3 protein. The table has about 350,000 distinct CDR3 sequences, less than 25% seen once; the top ten hold approximately 22%. Sequencing input: PBMCs or a T cell subset sorted from them (not recorded which). These receptors were obtained from a man between 18 and 29 years old who had mild COVID-19 (a few samples of this study predate the infection). Cell type and time point are not known. Each CDR3 is given with its conserved first and last residue. D genes are given only for firm matches. Only some rows state a clone size, as once, few, many or a class for expanded clones.

clone_size | j_call | d_call | v_call | cdr3_aa | cdr3_nt
many | TRBJ2-2 | NA | TRBV6-2/TRBV6-3 | CASSPGRNTGELFF | TGTGCCAGCAGCCCGGGACGGAACACCGGGGAGCTGTTTTTT
few | TRBJ2-5 | NA | TRBV5-1 | CASSLAVPRSKETQYF | TGCGCCAGCAGCTTGGCCGTGCCTAGAAGTAAGGAGACCCAGTACTTC
few | TRBJ2-1 | TRBD2 | TRBV4-1 | CASSQPGGVYEQFF | TGCGCCAGCAGCCAACCCGGGGGGGTCTATGAGCAGTTCTTC
few | TRBJ2-5 | NA | TRBV10-2 | CASSDGTQYF | TGCGCCAGCAGTGACGGGACCCAGTACTTC
few | TRBJ2-1 | TRBD2 | TRBV4-2 | CASSQEVAGGYDEQFF | TGTGCCAGCAGCCAAGAAGTAGCGGGGGGTTACGATGAGCAGTTCTTC
few | TRBJ1-1 | TRBD1 | TRBV7-2 | CASSPTGFNTEAFF | TGTGCCAGCAGCCCGACAGGGTTCAACACTGAAGCTTTCTTT
NA | TRBJ2-1 | TRBD2 | TRBV3-1 | CASSSLAAPNEQFF | TGTGCCAGCAGCTCACTAGCGGCCCCGAATGAGCAGTTCTTC
NA | TRBJ2-7 | NA | TRBV6-5 | CASSYIQGPYEQYF | TGTGCCAGCAGTTACATCCAGGGTCCCTACGAGCAGTACTTC
NA | TRBJ2-1 | NA | TRBV5-1 | CASSLVSSSYNEQFF | TGCGCCAGCAGCTTGGTTTCATCCTCCTACAATGAGCAGTTCTTC
NA | TRBJ1-1 | TRBD1 | TRBV5-1 | CASSYRGANTEAFF | TGCGCCAGCAGTTACAGGGGGGCGAACACTGAAGCTTTCTTT
NA | TRBJ2-3 | NA | TRBV2 | CASRETVTTTDTQYF | TGTGCCAGCAGGGAGACAGTGACGACCACAGATACGCAGTATTTT
NA | TRBJ1-5 | NA | TRBV4-3 | CASSQDINQPQHF | TGCGCCAGCAGCCAAGATATCAATCAGCCCCAGCATTTT
NA | TRBJ2-2 | TRBD1 | TRBV4-3 | CASSPRQGPDTGELFF | TGCGCCAGCAGCCCCCGACAGGGTCCGGACACCGGGGAGCTGTTTTTT
NA | TRBJ2-6 | TRBD2 | TRBV5-1 | CASSFGGAPGANVLTF | TGCGCCAGCAGCTTCGGGGGGGCTCCTGGGGCCAACGTCCTGACTTTC
NA | TRBJ1-6 | NA | TRBV11-2 | CASSTDGRTVRF | TGTGCCAGCAGCACGGACGGGAGGACGGTTCGCTTT
NA | TRBJ1-5 | NA | TRBV12-3/TRBV12-4 | CASSLMGDGNQPQHF | TGTGCCAGCAGTCTCATGGGGGACGGCAATCAGCCCCAGCATTTT
NA | TRBJ1-5 | TRBD1 | TRBV5-8 | CASSTGQVSNQPQHF | TGTGCCAGCAGCACAGGACAGGTTAGCAATCAGCCCCAGCATTTT
NA | TRBJ1-6 | TRBD1 | TRBV2 | CASTPGGTDNSPLHF | TGTGCCAGCACACCTGGGGGGACAGATAATTCACCCCTCCACTTT
NA | TRBJ2-5 | NA | TRBV4-1 | CASSQVFGLGETQYF | TGCGCCAGCAGCCAAGTATTCGGGCTAGGGGAGACCCAGTACTTC
few | TRBJ2-1 | NA | TRBV11-1 | CASRPGQNNEQFF | TGTGCCAGCAGACCAGGACAGAACAATGAGCAGTTCTTC